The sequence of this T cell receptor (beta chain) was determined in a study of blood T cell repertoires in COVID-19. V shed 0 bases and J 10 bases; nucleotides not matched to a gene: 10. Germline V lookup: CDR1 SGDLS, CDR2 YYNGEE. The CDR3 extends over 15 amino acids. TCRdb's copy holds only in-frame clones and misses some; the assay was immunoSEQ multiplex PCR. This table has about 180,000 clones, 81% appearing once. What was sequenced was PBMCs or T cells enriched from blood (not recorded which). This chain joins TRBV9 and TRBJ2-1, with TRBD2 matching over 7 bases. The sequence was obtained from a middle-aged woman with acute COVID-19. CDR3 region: CASSVGTGGAEEQFF. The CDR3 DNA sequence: TGTGCCAGCAGCGTAGGTACGGGAGGAGCGGAGGAGCAGTTCTTC.